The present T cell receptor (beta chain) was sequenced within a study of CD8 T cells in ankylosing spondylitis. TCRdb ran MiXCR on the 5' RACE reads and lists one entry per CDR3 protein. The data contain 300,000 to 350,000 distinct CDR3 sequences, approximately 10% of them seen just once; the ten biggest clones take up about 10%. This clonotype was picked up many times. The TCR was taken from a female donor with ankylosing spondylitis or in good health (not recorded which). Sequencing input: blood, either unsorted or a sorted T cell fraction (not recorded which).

CDR3 nucleotide sequence: TGTGCCAGCAGCCAACAGGGGTGGGACACCGGGGAGCTGTTTTTT. As protein: CASSQQGWDTGELFF. This chain joins TRBV7-2 and TRBJ2-2, with 7 bases fitting TRBD1. CDR3 length: 15 amino acids. From germline, CDR1 is SGHTA and CDR2 FQGNSA. The V segment lost 5 bases and the J segment 3 bases; nucleotides outside the gene matches: 6.